Listed below are T cell receptor beta chains from one sample, sequenced in a study of cytomegalovirus exposure and HLA in healthy donors. Libraries were prepared by immunoSEQ multiplex PCR; TCRdb keeps only in-frame clonotypes and omits some of them. The data contain about 150,000 clones, 72% of them singletons. The specimen was PBMCs. Source of these receptors: a man aged 45-65 years in good health and CMV-seropositive. Each CDR3 is given with its conserved first and last residue. D genes are given only for firm matches. Clone size is given for some rows only: seen once, a few or many times, or a class if the clone is expanded.

>TRBJ2-5|TRBD1|TRBV7-8|NA
TGTGCCACCATAGACAGGGTCGGTGGGGAGACCCAGTACTTC
CATIDRVGGETQYF
>TRBJ1-2|NA|TRBV6-5|NA
TGTGCCAGCAAATCACAATCCTATGGCTACACCTTC
CASKSQSYGYTF
>TRBJ2-7|NA|TRBV11-2|NA
TGTGCCAGCAGCTTAGATTCGGGAAGCTCGTCCTACGAGCAGTACTTC
CASSLDSGSSSYEQYF
>TRBJ1-2|NA|TRBV4-1|few
TGCGCCAGCAGCCCGCCCCAGACAAAGTATGGCTACACCTTC
CASSPPQTKYGYTF
>TRBJ1-4|NA|TRBV4-3|NA
TGCGCCAGCAGCCAAGGTAGCCAGGGGAATGAAAAACTGTTTTTT
CASSQGSQGNEKLFF
>TRBJ1-2|TRBD1|TRBV6-6|NA
TGTGCCAGCAGTTACGGACAGGGTGGTGGCTACACCTTC
CASSYGQGGGYTF
>TRBJ1-6|TRBD1|TRBV5-1|NA
TGCGCCAGCAGCCACGGGGACAGTAATTCACCCCTCCACTTT
CASSHGDSNSPLHF
>TRBJ2-2|NA|TRBV2|NA
TGTGCCAGCAGTGAACGTAACACCGGGGAGCTGTTTTTT
CASSERNTGELFF
>TRBJ2-3|TRBD2|TRBV6-6|NA
TGTGCCAGCAGAGGGGAGGGACTAGCCCCAGATACGCAGTATTTT
CASRGEGLAPDTQYF
>TRBJ1-5|NA|TRBV19|NA
TGTGCCAGTAGTATATCGTCAGGGGATTATAGCAATCAGCCCCAGCATTTT
CASSISSGDYSNQPQHF
>TRBJ2-1|NA|TRBV11-3|once
TGTGCCAGCAGCCTCTCCTCCCTAGCGACCAATGAGCAGTTCTTC
CASSLSSLATNEQFF
>TRBJ1-2|NA|TRBV14|NA
TGTGCCAGCAGTCGCCAGAATAACTATGGCTACACCTTC
CASSRQNNYGYTF
>TRBJ1-1|TRBD1|TRBV11-2|NA
TGTGCCAGCAGCTTAACGGCAGGGGGCAACACTGAAGCTTTCTTT
CASSLTAGGNTEAFF
>TRBJ2-2|TRBD2|TRBV5-1|NA
TGCGCCAGCAGCCGGACTAGCTTCGGCACCGGGGAGCTGTTTTTT
CASSRTSFGTGELFF
>TRBJ2-7|TRBD2|TRBV7-9|NA
TGTGCCAGCAGCTTCGATAGCGGGACGAAGCAGTACTTC
CASSFDSGTKQYF
>TRBJ1-5|TRBD1|TRBV6-1|NA
TGTGCCAGCAGTGAGCGGACAGGGGGCGCGGGCCAGCCCCAGCATTTT
CASSERTGGAGQPQHF
>TRBJ2-7|NA|TRBV11-2|NA
TGTGCCAGCAGCTTAGGGGGCGTCTCTTACGTGCAGTACTTC
CASSLGGVSYVQYF
>TRBJ2-5|TRBD1|TRBV7-3|NA
TGTGCCAGCAGCTTAATGGGGGGGACAGGGGGAATCGAGACCCAGTACTTC
CASSLMGGTGGIETQYF
>TRBJ1-1|NA|TRBV18|few
TGTGCCAGCTCACTCGACTCCGGGACACGCGGAGCTTTCTTT
CASSLDSGTRGAFF
>TRBJ2-4|TRBD1|TRBV7-9|NA
TGTGCCAGCAGCTTAGCCGGGACAGAAAACATTCAGTACTTC
CASSLAGTENIQYF
>TRBJ2-1|TRBD2|TRBV27|NA
TGTGCCAGCACTCTCTCATGGGGCGGGAGCTCCTACAATGAGCAGTTCTTC
CASTLSWGGSSYNEQFF
>TRBJ1-5|TRBD1|TRBV27|NA
TGTGCCAGCAGTTCGCGACAGGGGCATAGCAATCAGCCCCAGCATTTT
CASSSRQGHSNQPQHF
>TRBJ1-2|TRBD1|TRBV6-1|NA
TGTGCCAGCAGTGAAGCGGGCGCAGGGGGTAGCTATGGCTACACCTTC
CASSEAGAGGSYGYTF
>TRBJ1-1|TRBD1|TRBV7-2|NA
TGTGCCAGCACCCTACCGGGACAGGGGGTTGTAGCTTTCTTT
CASTLPGQGVVAFF
>TRBJ1-3|NA|TRBV20-1|few
TGCAGTGCTTACACTGGAAACACCATATATTTT
CSAYTGNTIYF
>TRBJ2-2|TRBD1|TRBV5-8|NA
TGTGCCACCAGGTTCAGGGGGCCCAACACCGGGGAGCTGTTTTTT
CATRFRGPNTGELFF
>TRBJ2-7|NA|TRBV7-9|NA
TGTGCCAGCAGCCTAGGTGGGCAGGGGGGCGAGCAGTACTTC
CASSLGGQGGEQYF
>TRBJ1-2|NA|TRBV27|NA
TGTGCCAGCAGTCGCAACAGGGAGGGGGTAAAGGGCTACACCTTC
CASSRNREGVKGYTF
>TRBJ1-1|NA|TRBV11-2|NA
TGTGCCAGCAGCTTAGGAGGGACCGGCGGGGGCACTGAAGCTTTCTTT
CASSLGGTGGGTEAFF
>TRBJ1-1|NA|TRBV2|NA
TGTGCCAGCAGGGGACAAATGAACACTGAAGCTTTCTTT
CASRGQMNTEAFF
>TRBJ2-1|NA|TRBV7-2|NA
TGTGCCAGCAGCTCAGCGGGCCTCTACAATGAGCAGTTCTTC
CASSSAGLYNEQFF
>TRBJ2-7|TRBD2|TRBV5-6|NA
TGTGCCAGCAGCTCGCTAGCGGGAGTGGACGAGCAGTACTTC
CASSSLAGVDEQYF
>TRBJ2-3|NA|TRBV9|NA
TGTGCCAGCAGCGTCCTAGTTGCAGATACGCAGTATTTT
CASSVLVADTQYF
>TRBJ2-1|TRBD2|TRBV5-1|NA
TGCGCCAGCAGCTTCGGGGGGGAAAATGAGCAGTTCTTC
CASSFGGENEQFF
>TRBJ1-5|TRBD1|TRBV4-1|NA
TGCGCCAGCAGCCAAGATACCCCGGGACAGATTCATAGCAATCAGCCCCAGCATTTT
CASSQDTPGQIHSNQPQHF
>TRBJ1-1|NA|TRBV4-1|few
TGCGCCAGCAGCCAAGGACATTCCGGGGTGAACACTGAAGCTTTCTTT
CASSQGHSGVNTEAFF
>TRBJ2-7|NA|TRBV4-1|NA
TGCGCCAGCAGCCAAGATAGCAGAACCCTGAACTACGAGCAGTACTTC
CASSQDSRTLNYEQYF
>TRBJ1-1|TRBD1|TRBV5-1|NA
TGCGCCAGCAGATACGGACAGGGGGCGAACACTGAAGCTTTCTTT
CASRYGQGANTEAFF
>TRBJ1-5|TRBD1|TRBV27|NA
TGTGCCAGCAGTATTGGACAGGAAAATCAGCCCCAGCATTTT
CASSIGQENQPQHF
>TRBJ2-6|TRBD1|TRBV19|few
TGTGCCAGTAGTTACAGGGGGCTCTCTGGGGCCAACGTCCTGACTTTC
CASSYRGLSGANVLTF
>TRBJ2-1|TRBD2|TRBV5-4|NA
TGTGCCAGCAGCAAGACTAGCGGCTCCTACAATGAGCAGTTCTTC
CASSKTSGSYNEQFF
>TRBJ2-5|TRBD2|TRBV7-2|NA
TGTGCCAGCAGCTTAACTAGCGGGAGCTCGCAGACCCAGTACTTC
CASSLTSGSSQTQYF
>TRBJ2-2|TRBD2|TRBV5-1|NA
TGCGCCAGCAGCTTGAGGCTAGCGGGCGCCGCGAACACCGGGGAGCTGTTTTTT
CASSLRLAGAANTGELFF
>TRBJ2-5|NA|TRBV27|NA
TGTGCCAGCAGTCCTCGACAGTCTGACGAGACCCAGTACTTC
CASSPRQSDETQYF
>TRBJ2-2|NA|TRBV19|NA
TGTGCCAGTAAAACAGGGAACCTAATGAGCACCGGGGAGCTGTTTTTT
CASKTGNLMSTGELFF
>TRBJ1-4|TRBD1|TRBV6-5|once
TGTGCCAGCAGTTACTCGGCGACAGGGGAGAAAAAACTGTTTTTT
CASSYSATGEKKLFF
>TRBJ2-7|TRBD2|TRBV5-1|NA
TGCGCCAGCAGCTTGGGGACTAGCGGGAGGGCCTACGAGCAGTACTTC
CASSLGTSGRAYEQYF
>TRBJ2-7|TRBD1|TRBV18|few
TGTGCCAGCTCACCACCCGACAGGGTTTACGAGCAGTACTTC
CASSPPDRVYEQYF
>TRBJ2-7|NA|TRBV6-5|few
TGTGCCAGCAGTTGGGGTCTCCCCGGGGACGAGCAGTACTTC
CASSWGLPGDEQYF
>TRBJ1-2|TRBD1|TRBV18|few
TGTGCCAGCTCTGGAACCGGGACAGGGAGCTATGGCTACACCTTC
CASSGTGTGSYGYTF
>TRBJ2-7|TRBD2|TRBV11-3|few
TGTGCCAGCAGCATAGCGGGGGGGAGGGAGCAGTACTTC
CASSIAGGREQYF
>TRBJ2-6|TRBD2|TRBV9|NA
TGTGCCAGCAGCAAGTGGAGGGGAGGGTTCAGCTCTGGGGCCAACGTCCTGACTTTC
CASSKWRGGFSSGANVLTF
>TRBJ1-2|NA|TRBV2|NA
TGTGCCAGCAGTGAAGAACAGATATCCGGCTACACCTTC
CASSEEQISGYTF
>TRBJ1-2|TRBD1|TRBV10-3|once
TGTGCCATCAGTGACGCCGGACAGGGAAGGGATGGCTACACCTTC
CAISDAGQGRDGYTF
>TRBJ2-2|NA|TRBV13|NA
TGTGCCAGCAGCTCGGGACTCTTCACCGGGGAGCTGTTTTTT
CASSSGLFTGELFF
>TRBJ1-1|NA|TRBV7-3|NA
TGTGCCAGCAGCCGAGGGGGGAACACTGAAGCTTTCTTT
CASSRGGNTEAFF
>TRBJ2-5|TRBD2|TRBV27|NA
TGTGCCAGCAGTTTACGGGGCACTAGCGGGAGAGCGGGGACCCAGTACTTC
CASSLRGTSGRAGTQYF
>TRBJ2-7|TRBD2|TRBV4-2|few
TGTGCCAGCAGCCAAGACGGCGGGACCGGGACTAGAAACGAGCAGTACTTC
CASSQDGGTGTRNEQYF
>TRBJ2-1|TRBD1|TRBV5-1|NA
TGCGCCAGCAGCTTCGGGACAGGCTACAATGAGCAGTTCTTC
CASSFGTGYNEQFF
>TRBJ2-5|TRBD1|TRBV7-9|NA
TGTGCCAGCAGCAGGGGACAGCAAGAGACCCAGTACTTC
CASSRGQQETQYF